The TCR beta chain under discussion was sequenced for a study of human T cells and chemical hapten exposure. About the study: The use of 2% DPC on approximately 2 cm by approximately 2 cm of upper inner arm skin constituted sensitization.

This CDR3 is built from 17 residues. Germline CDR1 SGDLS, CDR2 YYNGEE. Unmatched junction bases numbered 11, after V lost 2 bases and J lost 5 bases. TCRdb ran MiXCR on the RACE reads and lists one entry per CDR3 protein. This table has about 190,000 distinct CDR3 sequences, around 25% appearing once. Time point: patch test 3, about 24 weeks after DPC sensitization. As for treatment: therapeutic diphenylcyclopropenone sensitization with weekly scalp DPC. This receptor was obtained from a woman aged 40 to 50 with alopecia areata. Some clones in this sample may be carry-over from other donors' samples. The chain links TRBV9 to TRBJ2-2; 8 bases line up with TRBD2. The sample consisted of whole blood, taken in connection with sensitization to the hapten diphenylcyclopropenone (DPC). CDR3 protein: CASSVSGLAGQTGELFF. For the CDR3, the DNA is TGTGCCAGCAGCGTTAGCGGGCTAGCGGGCCAGACCGGGGAGCTGTTTTTT.